This is a list of T cell receptor beta chains from one sample in a study of blood T cell repertoires in COVID-19. TCRdb keeps only in-frame clones here, not all; method: immunoSEQ multiplex PCR. The sample has around 160,000 clones, about four fifths seen once. The sequenced sample was PBMCs or T cells enriched from blood (not recorded which). The receptors stem from a woman in her 50s who had been exposed to COVID-19. Each CDR3 is given with its conserved first and last residue. D genes are given only for firm matches. Size values are once, few and many counts, or a class for expanded clones, and some rows have none.

cdr3_aa,cdr3_nt,v_call,j_call,d_call,clone_size
CASSDVLNEQFF,TGTGCCAGCAGTGATGTTTTAAATGAGCAGTTCTTC,TRBV25-1,TRBJ2-1,.,.
CASSSGQGYEQYF,TGCGCCAGCAGCTCGGGACAGGGCTACGAGCAGTACTTC,TRBV5-1,TRBJ2-7,TRBD1,.
CSVDGTRGNTEAFF,TGCAGCGTTGACGGAACCAGGGGTAACACTGAAGCTTTCTTT,TRBV29-1,TRBJ1-1,.,.
CASSLSSIAGYNEQFF,TGTGCCAGCAGCTTATCTTCTATAGCGGGGTACAATGAGCAGTTCTTC,TRBV27,TRBJ2-1,TRBD2,.
CASSFQGEDYGYTF,TGTGCCAGCAGTTTTCAGGGGGAGGACTATGGCTACACCTTC,TRBV27,TRBJ1-2,TRBD1,few
CASSGTFAGGEQYF,TGTGCCAGCAGTGGGACTTTTGCCGGAGGGGAGCAGTACTTC,TRBV2,TRBJ2-7,.,.
CASSLATGFRAFF,TGTGCCAGCAGTTTAGCGACAGGGTTTAGAGCTTTCTTT,TRBV12-3/TRBV12-4,TRBJ1-1,TRBD1,.
CASSPDTNQETQYF,TGTGCCAGCAGCCCGGACACAAACCAAGAGACCCAGTACTTC,TRBV7-2,TRBJ2-5,.,once
CATSRDQGRGNEQFF,TGTGCCACCAGCAGAGATCAAGGCAGGGGGAATGAGCAGTTCTTC,TRBV15,TRBJ2-1,TRBD1,.
CASSLGATGGELFF,TGCGCCAGCAGCTTGGGGGCCACTGGCGGGGAGCTGTTTTTT,TRBV5-1,TRBJ2-2,.,.
CASSPGQGFSGNTIYF,TGTGCCAGCTCACCGGGACAGGGCTTCTCTGGAAACACCATATATTTT,TRBV18,TRBJ1-3,TRBD1,.
CASRKNPGGAFF,TGTGCCAGCAGGAAGAACCCAGGGGGAGCTTTCTTT,TRBV4-2,TRBJ1-1,TRBD1,.
CASSLVTGGADTQYF,TGCGCCAGCAGCTTGGTAACAGGGGGCGCAGATACGCAGTATTTT,TRBV5-1,TRBJ2-3,TRBD1,.
CASRRGNQGTDTQYF,TGTGCCAGCAGAAGGGGGAATCAAGGCACAGATACGCAGTATTTT,TRBV7-6,TRBJ2-3,.,.
CATSRDRAGGGNGYTF,TGTGCCACCAGCAGAGATCGGGCAGGGGGCGGGAATGGCTACACCTTC,TRBV15,TRBJ1-2,TRBD1,.
CATSRWTSGGETQYF,TGTGCCACCAGCAGGTGGACTAGCGGGGGAGAGACCCAGTACTTC,TRBV15,TRBJ2-5,TRBD2,.